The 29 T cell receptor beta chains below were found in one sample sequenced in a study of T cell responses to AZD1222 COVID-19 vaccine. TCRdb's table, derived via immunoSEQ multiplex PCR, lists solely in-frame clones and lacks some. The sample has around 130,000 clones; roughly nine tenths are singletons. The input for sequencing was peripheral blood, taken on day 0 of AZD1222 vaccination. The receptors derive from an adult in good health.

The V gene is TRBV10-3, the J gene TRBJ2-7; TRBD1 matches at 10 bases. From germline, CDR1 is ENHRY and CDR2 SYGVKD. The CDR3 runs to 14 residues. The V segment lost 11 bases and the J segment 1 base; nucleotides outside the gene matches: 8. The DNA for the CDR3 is TGTGCCTCAGGAAGGGACAGGGGATCCTACGAGCAGTACTTC. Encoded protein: CASGRDRGSYEQYF.

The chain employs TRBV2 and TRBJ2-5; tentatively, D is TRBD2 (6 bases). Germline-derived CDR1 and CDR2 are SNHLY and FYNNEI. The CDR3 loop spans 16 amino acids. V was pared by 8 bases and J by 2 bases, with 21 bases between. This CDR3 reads CASRDLSWGGQETQYF. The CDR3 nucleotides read TGTGCCAGCCGGGATTTAAGCTGGGGAGGTCAAGAGACCCAGTACTTC.

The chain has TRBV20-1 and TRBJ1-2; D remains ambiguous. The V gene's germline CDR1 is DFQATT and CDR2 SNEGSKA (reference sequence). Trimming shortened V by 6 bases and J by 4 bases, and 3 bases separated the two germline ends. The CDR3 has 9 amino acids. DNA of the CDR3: TGCAGTGCCGGCTATGGCTACACCTTC. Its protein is CSAGYGYTF.

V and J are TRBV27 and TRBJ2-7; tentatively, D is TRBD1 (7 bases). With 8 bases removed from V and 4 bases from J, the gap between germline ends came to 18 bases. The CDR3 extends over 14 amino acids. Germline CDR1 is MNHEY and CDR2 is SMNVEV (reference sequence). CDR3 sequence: CASGGGTELYEQYF. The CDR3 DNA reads TGTGCCAGCGGAGGGGGCACTGAGCTATACGAGCAGTACTTC.

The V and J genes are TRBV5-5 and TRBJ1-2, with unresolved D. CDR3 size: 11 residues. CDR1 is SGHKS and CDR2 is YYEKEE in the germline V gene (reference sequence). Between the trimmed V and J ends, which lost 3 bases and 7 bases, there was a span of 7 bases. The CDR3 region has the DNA TGTGCCAGCAGCTCGGTATCTGGCTACACCTTC. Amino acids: CASSSVSGYTF.

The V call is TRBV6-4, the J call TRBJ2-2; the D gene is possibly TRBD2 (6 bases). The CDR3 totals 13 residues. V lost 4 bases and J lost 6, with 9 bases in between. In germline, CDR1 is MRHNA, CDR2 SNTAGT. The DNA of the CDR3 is TGTGCCAGCAGTGTCGGGGAGGCCGGGGAGCTGTTTTTT. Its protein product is CASSVGEAGELFF.

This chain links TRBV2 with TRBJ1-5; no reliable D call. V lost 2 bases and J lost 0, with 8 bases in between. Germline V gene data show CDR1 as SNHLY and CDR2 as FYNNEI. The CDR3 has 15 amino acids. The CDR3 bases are TGTGCCAGCAGTGAATTTGCGGTTAGCAATCAGCCCCAGCATTTT. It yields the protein CASSEFAVSNQPQHF.

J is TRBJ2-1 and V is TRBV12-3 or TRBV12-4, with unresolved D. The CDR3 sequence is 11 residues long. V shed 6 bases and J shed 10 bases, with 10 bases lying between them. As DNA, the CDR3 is TGTGCCAGCAGCCTATTGGGGGAGCAGTTCTTC. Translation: CASSLLGEQFF.

CDR3 region: CASALAGQETQYF. CDR3 DNA: TGTGCCAGCGCACTAGCGGGGCAAGAGACCCAGTACTTC. The J gene is TRBJ2-5, the V gene TRBV5-4; 10 bases are a match to TRBD2. CDR3 length: 13 amino acids. CDR1 and CDR2 (germline): SGHNT, YYREEE (reference sequence). Unmatched junction bases numbered 2, after V lost 7 bases and J lost 2 bases.

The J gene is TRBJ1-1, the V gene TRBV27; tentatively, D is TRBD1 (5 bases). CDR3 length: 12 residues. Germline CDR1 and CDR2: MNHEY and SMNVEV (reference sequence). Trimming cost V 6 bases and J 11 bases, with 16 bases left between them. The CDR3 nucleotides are TGTGCCAGCAGCTCGGGACCTGAAGAGGCTTTCTTT. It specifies CASSSGPEEAFF.

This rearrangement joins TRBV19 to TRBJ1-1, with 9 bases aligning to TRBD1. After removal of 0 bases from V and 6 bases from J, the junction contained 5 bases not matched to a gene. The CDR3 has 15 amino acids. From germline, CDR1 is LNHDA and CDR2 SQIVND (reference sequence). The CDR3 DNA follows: TGTGCCAGTAGTATAGATCTCACAGGGGGCTCTGAAGCTTTCTTT. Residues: CASSIDLTGGSEAFF.

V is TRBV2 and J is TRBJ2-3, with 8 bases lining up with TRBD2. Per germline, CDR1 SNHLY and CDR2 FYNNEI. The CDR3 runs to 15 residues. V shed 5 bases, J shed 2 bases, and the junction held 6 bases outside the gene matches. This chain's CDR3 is CASSLGLDPTDTQYF. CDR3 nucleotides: TGTGCCAGCAGTCTGGGACTAGACCCCACAGATACGCAGTATTTT. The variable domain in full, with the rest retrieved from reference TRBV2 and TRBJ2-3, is EPEVTQTPSHQVTQMGQEVILRCVPISNHLYFYWYRQILGQKVEFLVSFYNNEISEKSEIFDDQFSVERPDGSNFTLKIRSTKLEDSAMYFCASSLGLDPTDTQYFGPGTRLTVL.

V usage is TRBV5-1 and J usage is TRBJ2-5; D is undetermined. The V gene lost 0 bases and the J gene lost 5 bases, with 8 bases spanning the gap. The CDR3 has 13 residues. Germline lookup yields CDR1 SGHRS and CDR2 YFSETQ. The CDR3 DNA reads TGCGCCAGCAGCTTGGTTGTCCCTGAGACCCAGTACTTC. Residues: CASSLVVPETQYF. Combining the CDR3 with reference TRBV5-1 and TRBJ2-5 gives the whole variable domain KAGVTQTPRYLIKTRGQQVTLSCSPISGHRSVSWYQQTPGQGLQFLFEYFSETQRNKGNFPGRFSGRQFSNSRSEMNVSTLELGDSALYLCASSLVVPETQYFGPGTRLLVL.

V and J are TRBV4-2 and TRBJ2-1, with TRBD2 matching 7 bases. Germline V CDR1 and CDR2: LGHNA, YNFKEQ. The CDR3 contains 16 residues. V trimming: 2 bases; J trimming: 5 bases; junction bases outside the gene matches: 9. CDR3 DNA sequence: TGTGCCAGCAGCCAAAGAGATCTTAGCGGGCACAATGAGCAGTTCTTC. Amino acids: CASSQRDLSGHNEQFF.

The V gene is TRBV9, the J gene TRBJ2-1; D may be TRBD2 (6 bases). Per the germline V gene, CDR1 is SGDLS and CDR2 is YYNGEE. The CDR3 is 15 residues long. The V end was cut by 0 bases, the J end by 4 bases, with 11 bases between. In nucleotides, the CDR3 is TGTGCCAGCAGCGTAGATCGGGGAGGTTACAATGAGCAGTTCTTC. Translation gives CASSVDRGGYNEQFF. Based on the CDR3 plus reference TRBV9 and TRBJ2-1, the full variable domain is DSGVTQTPKHLITATGQRVTLRCSPRSGDLSVYWYQQSLDQGLQFLIQYYNGEERAKGNILERFSAQQFPDLHSELNLSSLELGDSALYFCASSVDRGGYNEQFFGPGTRLTVL.

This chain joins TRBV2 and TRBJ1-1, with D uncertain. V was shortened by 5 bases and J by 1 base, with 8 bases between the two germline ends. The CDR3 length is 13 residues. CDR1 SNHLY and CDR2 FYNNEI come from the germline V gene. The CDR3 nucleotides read TGTGCCAGCAGTTATCAGGCGAACACTGAAGCTTTCTTT. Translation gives CASSYQANTEAFF.

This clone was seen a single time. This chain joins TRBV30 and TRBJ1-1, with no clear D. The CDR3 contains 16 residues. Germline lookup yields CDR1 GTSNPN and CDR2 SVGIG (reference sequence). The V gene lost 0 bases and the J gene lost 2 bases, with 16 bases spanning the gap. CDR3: CAWSVIILAENTEAFF. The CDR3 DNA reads TGTGCCTGGAGTGTCATAATATTAGCCGAAAACACTGAAGCTTTCTTT.

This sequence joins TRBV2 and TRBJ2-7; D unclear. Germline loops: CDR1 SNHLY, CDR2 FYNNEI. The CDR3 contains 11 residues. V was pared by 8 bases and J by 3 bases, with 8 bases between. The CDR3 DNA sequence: TGTGCCAGCTCATCACGCTACGAGCAGTACTTC. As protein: CASSSRYEQYF.

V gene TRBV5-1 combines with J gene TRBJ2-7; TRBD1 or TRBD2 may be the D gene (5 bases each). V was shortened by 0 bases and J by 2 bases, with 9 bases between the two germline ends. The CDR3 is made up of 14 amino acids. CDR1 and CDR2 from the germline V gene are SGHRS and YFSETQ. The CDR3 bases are TGCGCCAGCAGCTTGGGGTGGGGGACCTACGAGCAGTACTTC. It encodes CASSLGWGTYEQYF.

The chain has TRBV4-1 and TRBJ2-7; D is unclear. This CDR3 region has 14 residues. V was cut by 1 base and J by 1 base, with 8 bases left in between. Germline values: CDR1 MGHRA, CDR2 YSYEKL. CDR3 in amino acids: CASSQGYTSYEQYF. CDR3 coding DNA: TGCGCCAGCAGCCAAGGGTACACTTCCTACGAGCAGTACTTC.

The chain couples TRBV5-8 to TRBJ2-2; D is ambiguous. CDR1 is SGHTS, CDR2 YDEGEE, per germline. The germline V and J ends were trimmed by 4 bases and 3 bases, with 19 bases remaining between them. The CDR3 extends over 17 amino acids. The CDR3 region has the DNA TGTGCCAGCAGCGCCTTAACTCCAGCGACACACACCGGGGAGCTGTTTTTT. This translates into CASSALTPATHTGELFF.

The CDR3 reads CASSLGGGTEAFF. CDR3 coding DNA: TGTGCCAGCAGCTTAGGCGGGGGCACTGAAGCTTTCTTT. The chain combines TRBV7-2 with TRBJ1-1, with a tentative D call TRBD1 (5 bases). Germline V gene data show CDR1 as SGHTA and CDR2 as FQGNSA. The ends were cut back, 1 base at V and 4 bases at J, with 7 bases in the middle. CDR3 length: 13 residues.

The CDR3 sequence: CASSGSGVEAFF. The DNA for the CDR3 is TGTGCCAGCAGCGGTTCTGGGGTAGAAGCTTTCTTT. The chain has TRBV3-1 (or the pseudogene TRBV3-2) and TRBJ1-1; D gene uncertain. V was trimmed by 5 bases and J by 8 bases, leaving 12 bases between them. CDR1 LGHDT and CDR2 YNNKEL come from the germline V gene (reference sequence). The CDR3 is 12 residues long.

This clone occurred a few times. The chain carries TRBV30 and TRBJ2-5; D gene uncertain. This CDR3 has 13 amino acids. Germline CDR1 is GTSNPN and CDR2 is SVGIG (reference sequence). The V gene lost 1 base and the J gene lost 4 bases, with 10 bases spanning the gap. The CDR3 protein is CAWSARVGETQYF. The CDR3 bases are TGTGCCTGGAGTGCCCGTGTAGGAGAGACCCAGTACTTC.

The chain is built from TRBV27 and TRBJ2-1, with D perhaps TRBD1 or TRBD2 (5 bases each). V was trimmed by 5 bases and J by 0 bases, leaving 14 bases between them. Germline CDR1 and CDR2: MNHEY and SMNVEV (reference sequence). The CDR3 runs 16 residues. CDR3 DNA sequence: TGTGCCAGCAGTCCCGGGACGGTCAGCTCCTACAATGAGCAGTTCTTC. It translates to CASSPGTVSSYNEQFF.

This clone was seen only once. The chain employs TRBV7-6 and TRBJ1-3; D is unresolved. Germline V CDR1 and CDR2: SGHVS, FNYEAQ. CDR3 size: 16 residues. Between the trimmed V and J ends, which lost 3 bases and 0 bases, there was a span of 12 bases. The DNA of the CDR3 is TGTGCCAGCAGCTTGACCGCCGGACGCTCTGGAAACACCATATATTTT. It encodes CASSLTAGRSGNTIYF.

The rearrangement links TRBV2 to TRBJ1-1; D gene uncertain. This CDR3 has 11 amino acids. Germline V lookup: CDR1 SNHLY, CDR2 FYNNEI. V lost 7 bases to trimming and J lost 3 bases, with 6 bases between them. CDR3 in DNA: TGTGCCAGCAAATGGTACACTGAAGCTTTCTTT. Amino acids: CASKWYTEAFF.

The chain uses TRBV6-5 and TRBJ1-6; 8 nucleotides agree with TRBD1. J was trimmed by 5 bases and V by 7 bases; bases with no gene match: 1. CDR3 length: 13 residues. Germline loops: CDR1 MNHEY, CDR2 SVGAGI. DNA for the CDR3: TGTGCCAGCATGGGACAGGATAATTCACCCCTCCACTTT. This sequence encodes CASMGQDNSPLHF.

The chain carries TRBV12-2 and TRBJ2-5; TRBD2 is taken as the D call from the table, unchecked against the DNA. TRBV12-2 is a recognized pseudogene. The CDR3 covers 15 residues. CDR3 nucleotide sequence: TGTGCAAGTCGCTTATCCCAGGGCGGGGGAGAGACCCAGTACTTC. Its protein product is CASRLSQGGGETQYF.